A single sample is the source of the 17 T cell receptor beta chains below, sequenced in a study of control samples from healthy donors and cancer patients. Here immunoSEQ multiplex PCR was the method, and the copy in TCRdb shows in-frame clones only, minus some. The table includes 150,000 to 200,000 clones, more than 90% detected once. The sample taken for sequencing was blood. These receptors originate from a man under 40 in good health.

V gene TRBV4-3 combines with J gene TRBJ1-2, with a tentative D call TRBD1 (6 bases). Per the germline V gene, CDR1 is LGHNA and CDR2 is YSLEER. The V and J ends lost 6 bases and 1 base respectively, with 15 bases between them. The CDR3 extends over 15 amino acids. This CDR3 is CASRPDRTVNYGYTF. In DNA form, the CDR3 reads TGCGCCAGCAGGCCAGACCGGACAGTTAACTATGGCTACACCTTC.

The J gene is TRBJ2-5, the V gene TRBV4-3; tentatively, D is TRBD1 (5 bases). Germline CDR1 is LGHNA and CDR2 is YSLEER. This CDR3 contains 15 residues. Trimming shortened V by 4 bases and J by 8 bases, and 20 bases separated the two germline ends. The CDR3 reads CASSLTRGPTATQYF. The DNA for the CDR3 is TGCGCCAGCAGCCTCACGCGAGGACCGACAGCTACCCAGTACTTC.

The chain uses TRBV29-1 and TRBJ1-4; D remains unclear. In germline, CDR1 is SQVTM, CDR2 ANQGSEA. The CDR3 is 11 amino acids. The germline V and J ends were trimmed by 5 bases and 10 bases, with 11 bases remaining between them. CDR3 protein: CSVLGEGKLFF. The CDR3 DNA follows: TGCAGCGTTCTTGGTGAGGGAAAACTGTTTTTT. The variable domain in full, completed from reference TRBV29-1 and TRBJ1-4, reads SAVISQKPSRDICQRGTSLTIQCQVDSQVTMMFWYRQQPGQSLTLIATANQGSEATYESGFVIDKFPISRPNLTFSTLTVSNMSPEDSSIYLCSVLGEGKLFFGSGTQLSVL.

The chain combines TRBV19 with TRBJ1-2, with D uncertain. V shed 6 bases and J shed 3 bases, with 17 bases lying between them. This CDR3 region has 15 residues. From germline, CDR1 is LNHDA and CDR2 SQIVND (reference sequence). CDR3 residues: CASRPLLRDDYGYTF. DNA for the CDR3: TGTGCCAGTAGGCCCCTCCTCCGGGATGACTATGGCTACACCTTC.

V is TRBV25-1 and J is TRBJ2-1; 11 nucleotides match TRBD2. Germline CDR1 reads MGHDK; CDR2 reads SYGVNS. V lost 4 bases to trimming and J lost 10 bases; unmatched junction nucleotides: 3. The CDR3 loop spans 13 amino acids. The CDR3 sequence is CASSALAGEEQFF. The CDR3 DNA reads TGTGCCAGCAGTGCACTAGCGGGAGAAGAGCAGTTCTTC.

This rearrangement joins TRBV30 to TRBJ1-5, with D hard to call. The V end lost 3 bases, the J end lost 7 bases, and 13 bases lay between the germline ends. Germline CDR1 and CDR2: GTSNPN and SVGIG (reference sequence). This CDR3 has 13 residues. The CDR3 loop reads CAWSLSYGQPQHF. CDR3 nucleotides: TGTGCCTGGAGCCTCTCCTACGGGCAGCCCCAGCATTTT. Full variable domain (rest looked up from reference TRBV30 and TRBJ1-5): SQTIHQWPATLVQPVGSPLSLECTVEGTSNPNLYWYRQAAGRGLQLLFYSVGIGQISSEVPQNLSASRPQDRQFILSSKKLLLSDSGFYLCAWSLSYGQPQHFGDGTRLSIL.

V usage is TRBV7-9 and J usage is TRBJ1-1; possible D gene TRBD1, 6 bases. The CDR3 runs 14 residues. Trimming pared 5 bases from V and 1 base from J, leaving 11 bases between. Germline CDR1 reads SEHNR; CDR2 reads FQNEAQ (reference sequence). CDR3 sequence (DNA): TGTGCCAGCAGCCACCGGACAGAGAACACTGAAGCTTTCTTT. Translating it yields CASSHRTENTEAFF.

The chain combines TRBV15 with TRBJ1-1; D uncertain. This CDR3 is built from 15 residues. Germline assignment: CDR1 LNHNV and CDR2 YYDKDF (reference sequence). Trimming pared 3 bases from V and 0 bases from J, leaving 11 bases between. DNA for the CDR3: TGTGCCACCAGCAGCCCTGGTGTTATGAACACTGAAGCTTTCTTT. It encodes CATSSPGVMNTEAFF.

The chain combines TRBV18 with TRBJ1-2, with D perhaps matching TRBD1 (6 bases). The germline CDR1 and CDR2 sequences are KGHSH and LQKENI. The germline V and J ends were trimmed by 1 base and 8 bases, with 14 bases remaining between them. The CDR3 spans 14 residues. CDR3 sequence reads: CASSPLQGPYGYTF. The CDR3 coding sequence is TGTGCCAGCTCACCACTACAGGGCCCCTACGGCTACACCTTC. The full variable domain, in which reference TRBV18 and TRBJ1-2 provide the parts outside the CDR3, is NAGVMQNPRHLVRRRGQEARLRCSPMKGHSHVYWYRQLPEEGLKFMVYLQKENIIDESGMPKERFSAEFPKEGPSILRIQQVVRGDSAAYFCASSPLQGPYGYTFGSGTRLTVV.

This chain uses TRBV5-4 with TRBJ2-7, with D perhaps assigned TRBD1 or TRBD2 (5 bases each). Germline values: CDR1 SGHNT, CDR2 YYREEE (reference sequence). The CDR3 loop spans 12 amino acids. V was shortened by 4 bases and J by 5 bases, with 10 bases between the two germline ends. CDR3 residues: CASSVRDDEQYF. CDR3 nucleotides: TGTGCCAGCAGCGTTAGGGACGACGAGCAGTACTTC.

The rearrangement joins TRBV7-9 to TRBJ2-6, with D uncertain. V lost 7 bases and J 2 bases, leaving 15 bases between the germline ends. CDR1 is SEHNR and CDR2 is FQNEAQ in the germline V gene (reference sequence). There are 16 residues in the CDR3. The CDR3 here is CASTQPLGTGANVLTF. The DNA of the CDR3 is TGTGCCAGCACCCAGCCTCTTGGAACTGGGGCCAACGTCCTGACTTTC.

In this sample, this clone turned up once. V and J are TRBV5-1 and TRBJ2-2; tentatively, D is TRBD1 (5 bases). Deletions cut 0 bases from V and 8 bases from J, with 11 bases between. Germline CDR1 and CDR2: SGHRS and YFSETQ. This CDR3 has 14 residues. CDR3 in amino acids: CASSLAQGLGELFF. CDR3 bases: TGCGCCAGCAGCTTGGCCCAGGGATTGGGGGAGCTGTTTTTT.

J is TRBJ2-1 and V is TRBV28; D perhaps matches TRBD2 (6 bases). The CDR3 has 12 residues. Between the trimmed V and J ends, which lost 7 bases and 4 bases, there was a span of 8 bases. Germline values: CDR1 MDHEN, CDR2 SYDVKM. The CDR3 DNA is TGTGCCAGCACGGCGGGATACAATGAGCAGTTCTTC. This sequence encodes CASTAGYNEQFF. The complete variable domain, with remaining parts taken from reference TRBV28 and TRBJ2-1, reads DVKVTQSSRYLVKRTGEKVFLECVQDMDHENMFWYRQDPGLGLRLIYFSYDVKMKEKGDIPEGYSVSREKKERFSLILESASTNQTSMYLCASTAGYNEQFFGPGTRLTVL.

The chain couples TRBV4-1 to TRBJ2-2; TRBD2 matches at 9 bases. Germline loops: CDR1 MGHRA, CDR2 YSYEKL. V lost 4 bases, J lost 5 bases, and 14 bases stayed unmatched. The CDR3 consists of 18 residues. CDR3 sequence (DNA): TGCGCCAGCAGCCCCTTGCCTCCGGGACTAGCACCAACCGGGGAGCTGTTTTTT. Protein: CASSPLPPGLAPTGELFF.

V and J are TRBV28 and TRBJ1-1; 7 bases map to TRBD1. This CDR3 comprises 15 residues. Germline-derived CDR1 and CDR2 are MDHEN and SYDVKM. Trimming removed 5 bases from V and 1 base from J; junction bases left unmatched: 7. The CDR3: CASSPSGTANTEAFF. CDR3 DNA: TGTGCCAGCAGTCCATCCGGGACAGCGAACACTGAAGCTTTCTTT.

V is TRBV2 and J is TRBJ1-1; 8 bases map to TRBD1. Germline V CDR1 and CDR2: SNHLY, FYNNEI. This CDR3 region has 13 residues. J was trimmed by 6 bases and V by 5 bases; bases with no gene match: 5. CDR3: CASSRQGSAEAFF. The CDR3 bases are TGTGCCAGCAGTCGACAGGGGTCTGCTGAAGCTTTCTTT.

The rearrangement links TRBV18 to TRBJ1-5; tentative D call: TRBD1 (6 bases). V dropped 4 bases and J dropped 3 bases, with 16 bases sitting between them. CDR1 KGHSH and CDR2 LQKENI come from the germline V gene. The CDR3 is 16 amino acids. CDR3: CASSLTWGGDNQPQHF. CDR3 coding DNA: TGTGCCAGCTCACTTACGTGGGGGGGCGACAATCAGCCCCAGCATTTT.